The next 30 T cell receptor beta chains were all read from a single sample in a study of PD-L1 blockade in urothelial cancer. Repertoires were generated with immunoSEQ multiplex PCR, while TCRdb's copy carries only in-frame clones and drops some. The table shows 98,000 or so clones, with roughly 89% occurring only once. This sample's time point: pretreatment peripheral blood. Sequencing used PBMCs, obtained around atezolizumab (anti-PD-L1) treatment. All receptors come from a man in his 60s with urothelial cancer.

The chain recombines TRBV7-2 with TRBJ2-1, with D unresolved. CDR1 is SGHTA and CDR2 is FQGNSA in the germline V gene. The ends were cut back, 6 bases at V and 10 bases at J, with 22 bases in the middle. This CDR3 has 15 residues. This CDR3 reads CASSFSRTMFSEQFF. The CDR3 DNA reads as TGTGCCAGCAGTTTTTCCCGTACTATGTTTAGCGAGCAGTTCTTC.

The genes are TRBV5-1 and TRBJ2-1; a weak D match, TRBD2 (5 bases). The CDR3 sequence is 14 residues long. The V gene's germline CDR1 is SGHRS and CDR2 YFSETQ. V lost 3 bases, J lost 1 base, and 8 bases lay in between. The CDR3 region is CASSSEGSYNEQFF. The CDR3 nucleotides are TGCGCCAGCAGCTCAGAGGGTTCCTACAATGAGCAGTTCTTC.

The gene calls are TRBV6-8 and TRBJ2-5; TRBD2 aligns across 8 bases. Germline V lookup: CDR1 MNHGY, CDR2 SAAAGT. V lost 5 bases and J lost 2; bases outside the gene matches: 10. This CDR3 has 16 residues. CDR3 nucleotides: TGTGCCAGCAGTGAGGGGCTAGCGGGTGATCAAGAGACCCAGTACTTC. This encodes CASSEGLAGDQETQYF.

V gene TRBV6-1 combines with J gene TRBJ1-1; 8 bases are shared with TRBD1. The CDR3 is 13 amino acids. V was pared by 6 bases and J by 4 bases, with 4 bases of the junction left unmatched. Germline lookup yields CDR1 MNHNS and CDR2 SASEGT. For the CDR3, the DNA is TGTGCCAGCAGCCGAACAGGGGGCACTGAAGCTTTCTTT. This encodes CASSRTGGTEAFF.

This clone was detected only once. This chain links TRBV4-1 with TRBJ2-7; TRBD2 matches at 7 bases. With V trimmed by 3 bases and J by 1 base, 6 bases remained unmatched. This CDR3 is 15 amino acids long. Germline values: CDR1 MGHRA, CDR2 YSYEKL. The CDR3 sequence is CASSHGVGLSYEQYF. DNA of the CDR3: TGCGCCAGCAGCCACGGGGTGGGACTATCCTACGAGCAGTACTTC.

This clone showed up just once. The V and J genes are TRBV2 and TRBJ2-7; 8 nucleotides agree with TRBD2. The junction had 15 bases not matched to a gene; V was cut back by 7 bases and J by 7 bases. Germline CDR1 SNHLY, CDR2 FYNNEI. This CDR3 comprises 15 residues. The CDR3, as DNA: TGTGCCAGCATCAAACAAGCGGGAGTCGTGAATGAGCAGTACTTC. As protein: CASIKQAGVVNEQYF.

This chain joins TRBV4-1 and TRBJ2-3; the match to TRBD1 covers 11 bases. The V and J ends lost 5 bases and 9 bases, in that order; junction bases with no gene match: 13. The germline gives CDR1 MGHRA, CDR2 YSYEKL. CDR3 size: 16 residues. For the CDR3, the DNA is TGCGCCAGCAGCTATCCGGGACAGGGGGAGATGAGGACGCAGTATTTT. Residues: CASSYPGQGEMRTQYF.

CDR3 sequence reads: CASRLGETQYF. CDR3 sequence (DNA): TGTGCCAGTAGACTAGGAGAGACCCAGTACTTC. The V call is TRBV19, the J call TRBJ2-5, with D perhaps matching TRBD2 (5 bases). Germline V gives CDR1 LNHDA, CDR2 SQIVND (reference sequence). V lost 6 bases and J 4 bases, leaving 6 bases between the germline ends. The CDR3 totals 11 residues.

The chain employs TRBV19 and TRBJ2-3; 12 nucleotides agree with TRBD1. Germline V gives CDR1 LNHDA, CDR2 SQIVND (reference sequence). This CDR3 spans 14 amino acids. V gave up 5 bases and J gave up 6 bases; unmatched junction bases: 3. The chain's CDR3 is CASSSGQGADTQYF. The CDR3 region has the DNA TGTGCCAGTAGTTCGGGACAGGGGGCTGATACGCAGTATTTT.

The chain recombines TRBV6-1 with TRBJ2-1; 12 bases are a match to TRBD2. V shed 6 bases, J shed 7 bases, and the junction held 7 bases outside the gene matches. The CDR3 runs to 15 residues. Per germline, CDR1 MNHNS and CDR2 SASEGT. The CDR3 DNA reads TGTGCCAGCAGCCCTAGCGGGGGGGCCAGTAATGAGCAGTTCTTC. Protein sequence: CASSPSGGASNEQFF.

The J gene is TRBJ2-3, the V gene TRBV14; perhaps TRBD2 as D (5 bases). The CDR3 sequence is 16 residues long. Looked up from germline, CDR1 is SGHDN and CDR2 is FVKESK. The V gene lost 0 bases and the J gene lost 1 base, with 11 bases spanning the gap. The CDR3 DNA reads as TGTGCCAGCAGCCAAGAGAGGGTAAAGGGCACAGATACGCAGTATTTT. Its protein product is CASSQERVKGTDTQYF.

The genes are TRBV7-2 and TRBJ2-7, with TRBD2 matching over 10 bases. The germline V gene encodes CDR1 SGHTA and CDR2 FQGNSA. The CDR3 totals 15 residues. Unmatched junction bases numbered 6, after V lost 1 base and J lost 6 bases. The CDR3 reads CASSLGLAGASEQYF. CDR3 in DNA: TGTGCCAGCAGCTTAGGGCTAGCGGGAGCCTCCGAGCAGTACTTC.

This clone was counted ten times or more. CDR3 in amino acids: CASSVDSGVSTDTQYF. DNA of the CDR3: TGTGCCAGCAGCGTAGATAGCGGGGTAAGCACAGATACGCAGTATTTT. V is TRBV9 and J is TRBJ2-3; TRBD2 agrees at 8 bases. Per germline, CDR1 SGDLS and CDR2 YYNGEE. V trimming: 0 bases; J trimming: 0 bases; junction bases outside the gene matches: 3. This CDR3 is 16 amino acids long.

This sequence joins TRBV5-6 and TRBJ1-1; 7 nucleotides line up with TRBD1. Germline CDR1 is SGHDT and CDR2 is YYEEEE. Trimming at V came to 2 bases and at J to 4 bases, leaving 5 bases not matched to a gene. The CDR3 sequence is 14 residues long. The CDR3: CASSFRTGTTEAFF. The CDR3 DNA follows: TGTGCCAGCAGCTTCCGGACAGGTACCACTGAAGCTTTCTTT.

The rearrangement joins TRBV6-6 to TRBJ2-3, with 8 bases fitting TRBD1. J lost 2 bases, V lost 5 bases, and 9 bases had no gene match. The V gene's germline CDR1 is MNHNY and CDR2 SVGAGI (reference sequence). The CDR3 loop spans 16 amino acids. DNA of the CDR3: TGTGCCAGCAGTATCCAACAGGGGGGAGACACAGATACGCAGTATTTT. Protein product: CASSIQQGGDTDTQYF.

The chain joins TRBV19 to TRBJ2-3; the match to TRBD2 covers 10 bases. The CDR3 is 15 residues long. Trimming cost V 3 bases and J 2 bases; bases outside gene matches: 2. The germline V gene has CDR1 LNHDA and CDR2 SQIVND (reference sequence). CDR3 protein: CASSITSGITDTQYF. CDR3 nucleotide sequence: TGTGCCAGTAGTATTACTAGCGGGATCACAGATACGCAGTATTTT.

This clone was observed a single time. The chain is built from TRBV4-1 and TRBJ1-1; no firm D call. The CDR3 has 13 residues. V shed 0 bases and J shed 0 bases, with 2 bases lying between them. Germline V gene data show CDR1 as MGHRA and CDR2 as YSYEKL. The CDR3 DNA reads as TGCGCCAGCAGCCAAGACTTGAACACTGAAGCTTTCTTT. Its translation is CASSQDLNTEAFF.

The genes are TRBV2 and TRBJ2-7, with 10 nucleotides matching TRBD1. V trimming: 2 bases; J trimming: 4 bases; junction bases outside the gene matches: 8. The CDR3 length is 16 residues. Germline CDR1 SNHLY, CDR2 FYNNEI. Here the CDR3 reads CASSERSGTGDYEQYF. CDR3 bases: TGTGCCAGCAGTGAAAGATCGGGGACAGGGGATTACGAGCAGTACTTC.

This chain connects TRBV5-4 to TRBJ1-3; 8 bases line up with TRBD1. Germline lookup yields CDR1 SGHNT and CDR2 YYREEE (reference sequence). CDR3 length equals 14 residues. The V segment lost 2 bases and the J segment 5 bases; nucleotides outside the gene matches: 3. The CDR3: CASSFSGGRNTIYF. The CDR3 nucleotides are TGTGCCAGCAGCTTTTCAGGGGGCAGAAACACCATATATTTT.

The chain has TRBV18 and TRBJ1-1; D uncertain. The CDR3 extends over 13 amino acids. Germline V lookup: CDR1 KGHSH, CDR2 LQKENI. V was pared by 0 bases and J by 2 bases, with 4 bases between. CDR3 DNA sequence: TGTGCCAGCTCACCACCATCTAACACTGAAGCTTTCTTT. Translation gives CASSPPSNTEAFF. The full variable domain, completed using reference TRBV18 and TRBJ1-1, is NAGVMQNPRHLVRRRGQEARLRCSPMKGHSHVYWYRQLPEEGLKFMVYLQKENIIDESGMPKERFSAEFPKEGPSILRIQQVVRGDSAAYFCASSPPSNTEAFFGQGTRLTVV.

The chain carries TRBV15 and TRBJ2-5; D gene uncertain. Germline CDR1 and CDR2: LNHNV and YYDKDF (reference sequence). Trimming shortened V by 3 bases and J by 5 bases, and 10 bases separated the two germline ends. The CDR3 sequence is 13 residues long. CDR3 nucleotides: TGTGCCACCAGCAGCGCCGGAGCGGAGACCCAGTACTTC. It codes for CATSSAGAETQYF.

V gene TRBV15 combines with J gene TRBJ2-7, with TRBD1 identical over 7 bases. J gave up 3 bases and V 4 bases, and 6 bases lay outside the gene matches. This CDR3 region has 14 residues. CDR1 and CDR2 (germline): LNHNV, YYDKDF (reference sequence). Written as DNA, the CDR3 is TGTGCCACCAGCACAGGGGACAGCATCTACGAGCAGTACTTC. Translating gives CATSTGDSIYEQYF.

The chain is built from TRBV9 and TRBJ1-1; the match to TRBD1 covers 7 bases. V trimming: 4 bases; J trimming: 6 bases; junction bases outside the gene matches: 6. The CDR3 is 13 residues long. Germline values: CDR1 SGDLS, CDR2 YYNGEE. The CDR3: CASSRDRAAEAFF. CDR3 in DNA: TGTGCCAGCAGCCGAGACAGGGCGGCTGAAGCTTTCTTT.

The chain employs TRBV18 and TRBJ2-7, with unresolved D. Looked up from germline, CDR1 is KGHSH and CDR2 is LQKENI. This CDR3 is 13 amino acids long. Trimming shortened V by 0 bases and J by 3 bases, and 6 bases separated the two germline ends. CDR3 region: CASSPPGSYEQYF. Here the CDR3 DNA reads TGTGCCAGCTCACCACCGGGCAGCTACGAGCAGTACTTC.

This clone appeared once. The genes are TRBV5-1 and TRBJ2-1; 9 bases map to TRBD2. The CDR3 has 16 amino acids. The germline V gene encodes CDR1 SGHRS and CDR2 YFSETQ. The junction had 6 bases not matched to a gene; V was cut back by 0 bases and J by 5 bases. The CDR3 region is CASSLGWPSGNNEQFF. The CDR3 bases are TGCGCCAGCAGCTTGGGTTGGCCTAGCGGGAACAATGAGCAGTTCTTC.

J is TRBJ1-1 and V is TRBV4-1; 9 bases fit TRBD1. Trimming cost V 4 bases and J 3 bases; bases outside gene matches: 6. CDR1 is MGHRA, CDR2 YSYEKL, per germline. The CDR3 totals 15 residues. DNA of the CDR3: TGCGCCAGCAGCCCACAGACAGGGGGTTACACTGAAGCTTTCTTT. Protein product: CASSPQTGGYTEAFF.

This chain connects TRBV10-1 to TRBJ1-1; 11 positions match TRBD1. The CDR3 sequence is 17 residues long. The trim removed 9 bases at V and 7 bases at J, leaving 19 bases unmatched. CDR1 is WNHNN, CDR2 SYGVQD, per germline (reference sequence). The CDR3 loop is CASRQKDRGRGYNEAFF. In DNA, the CDR3 is TGCGCCAGTCGACAAAAGGACAGGGGGCGGGGCTATAATGAAGCTTTCTTT.

This rearrangement joins TRBV10-3 to TRBJ1-5; TRBD1 aligns across 8 bases. This CDR3 region has 13 residues. The junction had 3 bases not matched to a gene; V was cut back by 6 bases and J by 5 bases. Germline loops: CDR1 ENHRY, CDR2 SYGVKD. The DNA for the CDR3 is TGTGCCATCAGGGAGGACAGGGATCAGCCCCAGCATTTT. This sequence encodes CAIREDRDQPQHF.

The V gene is TRBV15, the J gene TRBJ2-2; D not certain. The V gene lost 1 base and the J gene lost 3 bases, with 3 bases spanning the gap. The germline CDR1 and CDR2 sequences are LNHNV and YYDKDF (reference sequence). This CDR3 comprises 13 residues. Here the CDR3 reads CATSRADTGELFF. CDR3 coding DNA: TGTGCCACCAGCAGAGCCGACACCGGGGAGCTGTTTTTT.

This clone was seen just once. The chain employs TRBV18 and TRBJ2-5; D may be TRBD1 (6 bases). V shed 3 bases and J shed 1 base, with 12 bases lying between them. Germline loops: CDR1 KGHSH, CDR2 LQKENI. This CDR3 region has 15 residues. CDR3 amino acids: CASSPNRQAQETQYF. CDR3 coding DNA: TGTGCCAGCTCACCCAATAGACAGGCCCAAGAGACCCAGTACTTC.